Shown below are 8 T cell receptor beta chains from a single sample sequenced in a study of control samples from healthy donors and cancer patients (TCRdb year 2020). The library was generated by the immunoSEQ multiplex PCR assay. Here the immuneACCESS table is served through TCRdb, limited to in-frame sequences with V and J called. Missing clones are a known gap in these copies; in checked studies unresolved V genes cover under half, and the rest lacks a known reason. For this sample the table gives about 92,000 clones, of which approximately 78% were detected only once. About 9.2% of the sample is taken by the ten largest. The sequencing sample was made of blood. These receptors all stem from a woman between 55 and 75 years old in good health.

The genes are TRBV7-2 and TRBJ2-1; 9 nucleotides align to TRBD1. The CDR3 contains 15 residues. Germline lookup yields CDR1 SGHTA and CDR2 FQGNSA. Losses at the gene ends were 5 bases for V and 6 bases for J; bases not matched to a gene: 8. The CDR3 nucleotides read TGTGCCAGCAGCCCGGACAGGGGTCGGGTCAATGAGCAGTTCTTC. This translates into CASSPDRGRVNEQFF.

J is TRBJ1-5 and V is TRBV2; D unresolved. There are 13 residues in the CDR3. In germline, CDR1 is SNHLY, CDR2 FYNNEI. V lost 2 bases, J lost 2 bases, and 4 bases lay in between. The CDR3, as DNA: TGTGCCAGCAGTGAACAGGGCAATCAGCCCCAGCATTTT. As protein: CASSEQGNQPQHF.

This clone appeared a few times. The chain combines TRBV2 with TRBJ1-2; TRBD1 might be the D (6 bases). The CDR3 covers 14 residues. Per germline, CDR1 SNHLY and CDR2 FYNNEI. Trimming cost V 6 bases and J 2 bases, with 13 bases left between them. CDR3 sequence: CASSRRDTNYGYTF. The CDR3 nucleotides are TGTGCCAGCAGCCGAAGGGACACCAACTATGGCTACACCTTC.

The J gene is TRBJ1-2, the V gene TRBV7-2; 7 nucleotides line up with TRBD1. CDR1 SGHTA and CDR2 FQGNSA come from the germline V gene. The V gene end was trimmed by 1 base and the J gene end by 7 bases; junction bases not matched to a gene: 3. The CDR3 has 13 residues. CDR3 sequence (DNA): TGTGCCAGCAGCTTAGAGGGGGCGCTTGGCTACACCTTC. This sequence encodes CASSLEGALGYTF.

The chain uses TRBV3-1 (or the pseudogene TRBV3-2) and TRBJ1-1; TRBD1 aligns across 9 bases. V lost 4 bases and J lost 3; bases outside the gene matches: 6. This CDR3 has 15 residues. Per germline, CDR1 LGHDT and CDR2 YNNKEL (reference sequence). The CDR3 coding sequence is TGTGCCAGCAGCCCCCAACAGGGGGCGGACACTGAAGCTTTCTTT. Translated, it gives CASSPQQGADTEAFF.

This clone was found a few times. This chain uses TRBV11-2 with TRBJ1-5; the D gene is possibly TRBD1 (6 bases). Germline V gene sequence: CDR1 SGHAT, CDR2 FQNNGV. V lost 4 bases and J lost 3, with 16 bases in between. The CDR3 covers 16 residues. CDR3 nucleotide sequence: TGTGCCAGCAGCTCGGACATGGGGGCGGCCAATCAGCCCCAGCATTTT. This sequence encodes CASSSDMGAANQPQHF. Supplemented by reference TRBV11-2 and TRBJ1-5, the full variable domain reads EAGVAQSPRYKIIEKRQSVAFWCNPISGHATLYWYQQILGQGPKLLIQFQNNGVVDDSQLPKDRFSAERLKGVDSTLKIQPAKLEDSAVYLCASSSDMGAANQPQHFGDGTRLSIL.

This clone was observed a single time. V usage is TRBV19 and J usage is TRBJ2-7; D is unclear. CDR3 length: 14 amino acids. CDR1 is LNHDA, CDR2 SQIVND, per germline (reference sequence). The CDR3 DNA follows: TGTGCTTATCACGGCCCCCCAAGCTCCTACGAGCAGTACTTC. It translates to CAYHGPPSSYEQYF.

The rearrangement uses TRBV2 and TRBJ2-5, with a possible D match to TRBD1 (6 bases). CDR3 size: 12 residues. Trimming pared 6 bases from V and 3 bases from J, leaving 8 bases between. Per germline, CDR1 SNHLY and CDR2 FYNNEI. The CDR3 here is CASRAGEETQYF. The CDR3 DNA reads TGTGCCAGCAGAGCAGGGGAAGAGACCCAGTACTTC.